These 27 T cell receptor beta chains came from one sample sequenced in a study of cytomegalovirus exposure and HLA in healthy donors. The table came from immunoSEQ multiplex PCR; TCRdb's copy has only in-frame clones and leaves some out. The sample shows around 140,000 clones, around 84% of them seen only once. Sequencing input: PBMCs. These receptors were collected from a man aged 18-30 years in good health and CMV-seropositive.

This chain joins TRBV29-1 and TRBJ2-7; TRBD2 might be the D (5 bases). The V gene lost 1 base and the J gene lost 4 bases, with 20 bases spanning the gap. Germline V gene data show CDR1 as SQVTM and CDR2 as ANQGSEA. The CDR3 contains 16 residues. The CDR3 nucleotides read TGCAGCGTTGAAGGCGGAAAGGACTCCTCGGGATACGAGCAGTACTTC. The encoded protein is CSVEGGKDSSGYEQYF.

The rearrangement joins TRBV9 to TRBJ2-1; 7 nucleotides line up with TRBD2. The germline gives CDR1 SGDLS, CDR2 YYNGEE. The trim removed 4 bases at V and 13 bases at J, leaving 11 bases unmatched. This CDR3 comprises 13 residues. CDR3 sequence: CASSSLGRAGQFF. CDR3 nucleotides: TGTGCCAGCAGCTCCCTGGGGAGGGCAGGACAGTTCTTC.

On this clone itself: This sample also contains other DNA sequences that code for the same CDR3. V usage is TRBV13 and J usage is TRBJ1-5; D may be TRBD1 (6 bases). The CDR3 totals 14 residues. Germline CDR1 and CDR2: PRHDT and FYEKMQ (reference sequence). V was trimmed by 0 bases and J by 4 bases, leaving 7 bases between them. The CDR3 spells CASSLGQGNQPQHF. The CDR3 coding sequence is TGTGCCAGCAGCTTAGGACAGGGAAATCAGCCCCAGCATTTT.

The chain recombines TRBV7-4 with TRBJ2-2, with TRBD1 identical over 7 bases. The germline V gene encodes CDR1 SGHVT and CDR2 SQSDAQ. The CDR3 is made up of 17 amino acids. Trimming removed 3 bases from V and 0 bases from J; junction bases left unmatched: 7. The CDR3 coding sequence is TGTGCCAGCAGCTTGGAAGACGACAGGGCGAACACCGGGGAGCTGTTTTTT. Its protein is CASSLEDDRANTGELFF.

This clone was picked up a small number of times. The V call is TRBV6-5, the J call TRBJ2-1; TRBD1 agrees at 8 bases. Germline V CDR1 and CDR2: MNHEY, SVGAGI. CDR3 length: 15 amino acids. Trimming removed 4 bases from V and 6 bases from J; junction bases left unmatched: 8. The chain's CDR3 is CASSSAGGALNEQFF. CDR3 in DNA: TGTGCCAGCAGTTCGGCAGGGGGCGCCCTCAATGAGCAGTTCTTC.

The V gene is TRBV4-1, the J gene TRBJ2-7, with 8 bases matching TRBD1. This CDR3 region has 16 residues. CDR1 is MGHRA, CDR2 YSYEKL, per germline. V gave up 3 bases and J gave up 2 bases; unmatched junction bases: 9. The CDR3 reads CASSQGDRGLAYEQYF. CDR3 nucleotide sequence: TGCGCCAGCAGCCAGGGCGACAGGGGTTTAGCCTACGAGCAGTACTTC.

J is TRBJ2-7 and V is TRBV10-3; TRBD1 aligns across 9 bases. Germline CDR1 reads ENHRY; CDR2 reads SYGVKD. The CDR3 totals 15 residues. V was clipped by 6 bases and J by 4 bases; unmatched bases: 10. The CDR3 DNA is TGTGCCATCAGCGATAGACAGGGGGTTTTTTACGAGCAGTACTTC. This translates into CAISDRQGVFYEQYF.

The V and J genes are TRBV2 and TRBJ1-1; 8 positions match TRBD1. With 10 bases clipped from V and 1 base from J, the junction kept 8 bases outside the gene matches. Germline V gene sequence: CDR1 SNHLY, CDR2 FYNNEI. The CDR3 contains 14 residues. The CDR3 nucleotides are TGTGCCACCCATAGACAGGGGCAGAACACTGAAGCTTTCTTT. The encoded protein is CATHRQGQNTEAFF. The entire variable domain, with the rest obtained from reference TRBV2 and TRBJ1-1, is as follows: EPEVTQTPSHQVTQMGQEVILRCVPISNHLYFYWYRQILGQKVEFLVSFYNNEISEKSEIFDDQFSVERPDGSNFTLKIRSTKLEDSAMYFCATHRQGQNTEAFFGQGTRLTVV.

The V and J genes are TRBV4-2 and TRBJ2-7; possibly TRBD2 for D (6 bases). CDR3 length: 15 residues. Trimming removed 4 bases at V and 2 bases at J, with 15 bases between. Germline lookup yields CDR1 LGHNA and CDR2 YNFKEQ. In DNA, the CDR3 is TGTGCCAGCAGCCTGCGGCGGGGCCAGCCCTACGAGCAGTACTTC. It translates to CASSLRRGQPYEQYF.

The chain joins TRBV13 to TRBJ2-1, with 12 bases matching TRBD2. CDR3 length: 16 residues. The germline V gene encodes CDR1 PRHDT and CDR2 FYEKMQ (reference sequence). V shed 5 bases, J shed 7 bases, and the junction held 9 bases outside the gene matches. The CDR3 sequence: CASSIEGLAGKNEQFF. The DNA of the CDR3 is TGTGCCAGCAGCATAGAAGGACTAGCGGGAAAAAATGAGCAGTTCTTC.

The chain has TRBV5-1 and TRBJ2-7, with 14 nucleotides matching TRBD2. Germline V gene sequence: CDR1 SGHRS, CDR2 YFSETQ. Losses at the gene ends were 3 bases for V and 2 bases for J; bases not matched to a gene: 4. The CDR3 has 16 residues. The CDR3 DNA follows: TGCGCCAGCAGCTGGACTAGCGGGGGGACCCCCTACGAGCAGTACTTC. This sequence encodes CASSWTSGGTPYEQYF.

The chain recombines TRBV12-5 with TRBJ2-3; 9 bases line up with TRBD2. Trimming cost V 1 base and J 3 bases; bases outside gene matches: 8. The CDR3 length is 17 residues. Germline V CDR1 and CDR2: LGHNT, FRNRAP. CDR3 coding DNA: TGTGCTAGTGGTTTGGGGAATAGCGGGGGAGGTACAGATACGCAGTATTTT. Its translation: CASGLGNSGGGTDTQYF. Full variable domain (missing parts from reference TRBV12-5 and TRBJ2-3): DARVTQTPRHKVTEMGQEVTMRCQPILGHNTVFWYRQTMMQGLELLAYFRNRAPLDDSGMPKDRFSAEMPDATLATLKIQPSEPRDSAVYFCASGLGNSGGGTDTQYFGPGTRLTVL.

The CDR3 coding sequence is TGTGCCAGCAGCTTAGAGCACCTAGTCTTTAACTATGGCTACACCTTC. Residues: CASSLEHLVFNYGYTF. This chain connects TRBV7-9 to TRBJ1-2; D not resolved. Trimming pared 1 base from V and 1 base from J, leaving 13 bases between. The CDR3 covers 16 residues. CDR1 is SEHNR and CDR2 is FQNEAQ in the germline V gene (reference sequence).

This chain links TRBV18 with TRBJ2-7, with TRBD1 matching 9 bases. The CDR3 length is 14 residues. The trim removed 6 bases at V and 6 bases at J, leaving 9 bases unmatched. Germline V lookup: CDR1 KGHSH, CDR2 LQKENI. The CDR3 DNA sequence: TGTGCCAGCTCCTCTTGGACAGGGGAGAGCGAGCAGTACTTC. Translated: CASSSWTGESEQYF.

The chain recombines TRBV5-4 with TRBJ2-7; D may be TRBD1 (5 bases). Germline V lookup: CDR1 SGHNT, CDR2 YYREEE (reference sequence). CDR3 size: 12 residues. Trimming removed 4 bases at V and 5 bases at J, with 10 bases between. The CDR3 protein is CASSQGNNEQYF. As DNA, the CDR3 is TGTGCCAGCAGCCAGGGTAACAACGAGCAGTACTTC.

The J gene is TRBJ2-7, the V gene TRBV2; weak D call: TRBD2 (6 bases). The germline V gene encodes CDR1 SNHLY and CDR2 FYNNEI. V lost 6 bases and J lost 0, with 18 bases in between. The CDR3 sequence is 16 residues long. The CDR3 nucleotides read TGTGCCAGCAGAGGGGATCCGGGACTTTCCTCCTACGAGCAGTACTTC. It specifies CASRGDPGLSSYEQYF.

The CDR3 sequence: CASSFPTPDRHTEAFF. Here the CDR3 DNA reads TGTGCCAGCAGTTTCCCTACACCCGACAGACACACTGAAGCTTTCTTT. This chain uses TRBV27 with TRBJ1-1; tentative D call: TRBD1 (5 bases). This CDR3 is built from 16 residues. Trimming removed 3 bases at V and 3 bases at J, with 17 bases between. Germline V gene sequence: CDR1 MNHEY, CDR2 SMNVEV (reference sequence).

The V call is TRBV4-1, the J call TRBJ2-1; D perhaps matches TRBD1 (5 bases). The germline CDR1 and CDR2 sequences are MGHRA and YSYEKL. CDR3 length: 15 amino acids. V was cut by 1 base and J by 5 bases, with 12 bases left in between. CDR3 DNA sequence: TGCGCCAGCAGCCAAGGACAGCCCCTAGACAATGAGCAGTTCTTC. Translation gives CASSQGQPLDNEQFF.

The chain recombines TRBV7-8 with TRBJ1-5, with D possibly being TRBD1 (5 bases). The V gene's germline CDR1 is SGHVS and CDR2 FQNEAQ. The V and J ends lost 1 base and 6 bases respectively, with 10 bases between them. The CDR3 totals 14 residues. CDR3 residues: CASSLGGRGQPQHF. DNA of the CDR3: TGTGCCAGCAGCTTAGGGGGGAGGGGTCAGCCCCAGCATTTT.

The chain uses TRBV27 and TRBJ1-3, with D uncertain. The CDR3 sequence is 13 residues long. CDR1 and CDR2 (germline): MNHEY, SMNVEV (reference sequence). Between the trimmed V and J ends, which lost 6 bases and 0 bases, there was a span of 6 bases. CDR3 coding DNA: TGTGCCAGCAGCCGCTACTCTGGAAACACCATATATTTT. The encoded protein is CASSRYSGNTIYF.

The rearrangement joins TRBV7-2 to TRBJ1-5, with 8 bases lining up with TRBD1. CDR3 length: 14 residues. V was pared by 5 bases and J by 4 bases, with 4 bases of the junction left unmatched. Germline V lookup: CDR1 SGHTA, CDR2 FQGNSA. The CDR3 here is CASSQTGGNQPQHF. The DNA of the CDR3 is TGTGCCAGCAGCCAAACAGGGGGAAATCAGCCCCAGCATTTT.

To note about this clone: The sample holds other DNA sequences that translate to the same CDR3. This sequence joins TRBV5-1 and TRBJ2-5; D is ambiguous. Trimming removed 0 bases at V and 1 base at J, with 7 bases between. This CDR3 is built from 14 residues. CDR1 is SGHRS, CDR2 YFSETQ, per germline. CDR3 coding DNA: TGCGCCAGCAGCTTGGGGCTCGTCCAAGAGACCCAGTACTTC. Its protein product is CASSLGLVQETQYF.

The rearrangement links TRBV7-8 to TRBJ2-6, with D unclear. Germline-derived CDR1 and CDR2 are SGHVS and FQNEAQ. The CDR3 extends over 18 amino acids. V gave up 1 base and J gave up 0 bases, with 13 bases separating them. CDR3 region: CASSLVTAFSSGANVLTF. The DNA of the CDR3 is TGTGCCAGCAGCTTAGTTACAGCTTTTAGCTCTGGGGCCAACGTCCTGACTTTC.

This chain connects TRBV21-1 to TRBJ2-7; the D call in the table, TRBD2, was not verified against the DNA. TRBV21-1 is designated a pseudogene. CDR3 length: 15 residues. The CDR3 DNA reads as TGTGCCAGCAGCACCGAACCGGCTCCCTACGAGCGGCAGTACTTC. It yields the protein CASSTEPAPYERQYF.

The J gene is TRBJ1-5, the V gene TRBV6-1; 9 positions agree with TRBD1. CDR3 length: 14 amino acids. V lost 3 bases and J lost 6; bases outside the gene matches: 3. Germline CDR1 and CDR2: MNHNS and SASEGT. The CDR3 bases are TGTGCCAGCAGTGAGGGACAGGGAAGTCAGCCCCAGCATTTT. This gives the protein CASSEGQGSQPQHF.

This clone was found once. The genes are TRBV11-2 and TRBJ2-7; possible D gene TRBD2, 6 bases. This CDR3 is built from 13 residues. Trimming removed 5 bases from V and 6 bases from J, with 14 bases in between. Germline CDR1 is SGHAT and CDR2 is FQNNGV. CDR3 region: CASSQAGQGEQYF. DNA of the CDR3: TGTGCCAGCAGCCAGGCGGGGCAGGGCGAGCAGTACTTC.

V usage is TRBV15 and J usage is TRBJ1-5; maybe TRBD1 (6 bases). V lost 0 bases to trimming and J lost 3 bases, with 9 bases between them. The CDR3 has 15 residues. Per the germline V gene, CDR1 is LNHNV and CDR2 is YYDKDF (reference sequence). CDR3 coding DNA: TGTGCCACCAGCAGAGATAAGGGGGTCAATCAGCCCCAGCATTTT. This translates into CATSRDKGVNQPQHF.